This T cell receptor beta chain was recorded in a study of blood T cell repertoires in COVID-19. At the level of the study: The study drew acute and convalescent COVID-19 samples from the United States, Italy and Spain.

In the original analysis: Cell counts per sample came from amplifying reference gene primers. The assay was immunoSEQ multiplex PCR, and TCRdb's table has in-frame clones only and misses some. V and J calls plus clone size are reproduced from that table; the DNA served to infer D and trimming. The repertoire includes more than 150,000 clones, approximately 79% of them detected once, and less than 15% sits in the top ten. V lost 2 bases and J 1 base, leaving 13 bases between the germline ends. The germline V gene encodes CDR1 SGHKS and CDR2 YYEKEE (reference sequence). The CDR3 consists of 15 residues. This clone was observed once.

Sequenced material: peripheral blood. V gene TRBV5-5 combines with J gene TRBJ2-7; D gene unclear. The sequence derives from a man aged 50 to 59 who had recovered from COVID-19. CDR3 coding DNA: TGTGCCAGCAGCTTAACCGACAATCCTTCCTACGAGCAGTACTTC. It yields the protein CASSLTDNPSYEQYF.